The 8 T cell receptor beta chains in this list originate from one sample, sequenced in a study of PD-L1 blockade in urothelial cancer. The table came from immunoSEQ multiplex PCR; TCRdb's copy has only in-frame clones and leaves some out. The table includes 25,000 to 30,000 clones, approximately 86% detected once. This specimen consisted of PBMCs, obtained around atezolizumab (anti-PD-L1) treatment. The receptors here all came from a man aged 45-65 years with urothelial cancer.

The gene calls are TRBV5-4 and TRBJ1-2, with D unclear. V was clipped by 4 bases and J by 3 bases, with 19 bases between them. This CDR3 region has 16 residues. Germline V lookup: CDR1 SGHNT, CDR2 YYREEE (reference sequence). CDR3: CASSIPGREGYYGYTF. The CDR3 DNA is TGTGCCAGCAGCATCCCCGGCCGAGAGGGTTACTATGGCTACACCTTC.

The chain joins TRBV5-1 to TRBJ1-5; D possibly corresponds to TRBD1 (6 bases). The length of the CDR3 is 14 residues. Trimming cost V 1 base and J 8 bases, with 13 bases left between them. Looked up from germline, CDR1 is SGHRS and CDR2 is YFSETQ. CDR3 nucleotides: TGCGCCAGCAGCTTGTTCGGGGGGCAGGAGCCCCAGCATTTT. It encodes CASSLFGGQEPQHF.

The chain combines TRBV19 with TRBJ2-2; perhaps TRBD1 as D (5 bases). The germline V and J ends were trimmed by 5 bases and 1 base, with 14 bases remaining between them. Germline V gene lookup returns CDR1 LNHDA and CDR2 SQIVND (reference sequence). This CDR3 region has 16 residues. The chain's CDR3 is CASSLGQTRNTGELFF. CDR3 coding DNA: TGTGCCAGTAGTCTCGGACAAACGAGGAACACCGGGGAGCTGTTTTTT.

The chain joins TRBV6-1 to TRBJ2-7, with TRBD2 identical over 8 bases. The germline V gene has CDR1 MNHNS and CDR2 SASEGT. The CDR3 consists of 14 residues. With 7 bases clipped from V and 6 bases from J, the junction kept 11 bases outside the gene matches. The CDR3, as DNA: TGTGCCAGCAAATTAAACCCCCGGGGGGGCGAGCAGTACTTC. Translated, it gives CASKLNPRGGEQYF.

For the CDR3, the DNA is TGTGCCAGCAGTGAAGCGACAGTTCCTGAAGCTTTCTTT. Its protein is CASSEATVPEAFF. The chain joins TRBV2 to TRBJ1-1, with D possibly being TRBD1 (5 bases). Germline CDR1 SNHLY, CDR2 FYNNEI. The CDR3 loop spans 13 amino acids. V lost 0 bases to trimming and J lost 6 bases, with 8 bases between them.

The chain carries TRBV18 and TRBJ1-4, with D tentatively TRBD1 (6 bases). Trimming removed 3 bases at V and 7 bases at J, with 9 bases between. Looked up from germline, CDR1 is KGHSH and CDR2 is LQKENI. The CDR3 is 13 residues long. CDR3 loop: CASSPDRSEKLFF. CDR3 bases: TGTGCCAGCTCACCTGACAGGAGTGAAAAACTGTTTTTT.

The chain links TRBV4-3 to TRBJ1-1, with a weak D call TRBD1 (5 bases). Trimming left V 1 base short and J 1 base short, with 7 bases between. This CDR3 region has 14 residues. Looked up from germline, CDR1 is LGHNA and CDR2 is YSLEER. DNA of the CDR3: TGCGCCAGCAGCCAAGCGGGGGGGAACACTGAAGCTTTCTTT. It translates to CASSQAGGNTEAFF.

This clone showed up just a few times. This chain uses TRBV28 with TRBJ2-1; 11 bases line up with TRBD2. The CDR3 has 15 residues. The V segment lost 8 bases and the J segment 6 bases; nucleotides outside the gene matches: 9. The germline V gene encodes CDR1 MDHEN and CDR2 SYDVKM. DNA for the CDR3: TGTGCCAGCCCCCTTAGCGGGAGGGCCCTCAATGAGCAGTTCTTC. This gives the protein CASPLSGRALNEQFF.